Following are 10 T cell receptor beta chains from one sample sequenced in a study of naive and memory T cell subsets. Amplification of ligated cDNA took four PCR rounds with SP2 and nested alpha and beta constant primers. TCRdb analysed the 5' RACE reads with MiXCR anew, one entry per CDR3 protein. The sample has about 62,000 distinct CDR3 sequences; roughly 8.1% are singletons. TCR cDNA received a 3' ligated oligonucleotide that carried a UMI. The receptor source for this set is a female donor in good health.

Many counts were recorded for this clonotype. DNA of the CDR3: TGTGCCAGCAGTGAAGCGCTTGGCAATATTTACGAGCAGTACTTC. Translation: CASSEALGNIYEQYF. The rearrangement links TRBV6-1 to TRBJ2-7; D is undetermined. CDR1 is MNHNS, CDR2 SASEGT, per germline. This CDR3 region has 15 residues. The V end was cut by 0 bases, the J end by 4 bases, with 13 bases between.

Only a few counts were recorded for this clonotype. The chain is built from TRBV20-1 and TRBJ2-6; unclear D gene. The CDR3 spans 14 residues. V gave up 1 base and J gave up 0 bases, with 4 bases separating them. The germline V gene encodes CDR1 DFQATT and CDR2 SNEGSKA (reference sequence). The CDR3 spells CSARGSSGANVLTF. CDR3 sequence (DNA): TGCAGTGCTAGAGGTTCCTCTGGGGCCAACGTCCTGACTTTC.

This clonotype was counted a few times. The chain recombines TRBV6-5 with TRBJ2-5, with 9 bases fitting TRBD2. The junction had 13 bases not matched to a gene; V was cut back by 5 bases and J by 6 bases. Germline V lookup: CDR1 MNHEY, CDR2 SVGAGI. The CDR3 is 16 amino acids. In DNA, the CDR3 is TGTGCCAGCAGTCATAAAGCTAGCGGGATCGTACAGACCCAGTACTTC. Translated, it gives CASSHKASGIVQTQYF.

The sample holds a few counts of this clonotype. The CDR3 coding sequence is TGTGCCAGCTCACCCGAAAATGGAATACTTATGAACACTGAAGCTTTCTTT. Its protein is CASSPENGILMNTEAFF. The J gene is TRBJ1-1, the V gene TRBV18; the D is unclear. The CDR3 length is 17 residues. V was shortened by 3 bases and J by 0 bases, with 17 bases between the two germline ends. CDR1 KGHSH and CDR2 LQKENI come from the germline V gene.

This clonotype came up a few times. The chain uses TRBV12-3 or TRBV12-4 and TRBJ1-1; the D gene is possibly TRBD1 (6 bases). CDR3 length: 14 residues. Trimming removed 2 bases at V and 0 bases at J, with 7 bases between. DNA of the CDR3: TGTGCCAGCAGTTTACAGGGGATGAACACTGAAGCTTTCTTT. Encoded protein: CASSLQGMNTEAFF.

V is TRBV5-5 and J is TRBJ2-2, with 12 bases that match TRBD2. The V gene's germline CDR1 is SGHKS and CDR2 YYEKEE (reference sequence). The CDR3 covers 16 residues. V lost 4 bases, J lost 2 bases, and 3 bases stayed unmatched. The CDR3 nucleotides are TGTGCCAGCAGCCGACTAGCGGGGGTAAACACCGGGGAGCTGTTTTTT. This sequence encodes CASSRLAGVNTGELFF.

This clonotype was seen ten or more times. The chain employs TRBV3-1 and TRBJ2-5; 7 nucleotides align to TRBD2. Germline V gene lookup returns CDR1 LGHDT and CDR2 YNNKEL (reference sequence). J lost 5 bases, V lost 2 bases, and 14 bases had no gene match. This CDR3 has 17 amino acids. The CDR3 DNA sequence: TGTGCCAGCAGCCAATTCGCAGGCGGGGGAACCTTGGAGACCCAGTACTTC. This gives the protein CASSQFAGGGTLETQYF.

This clonotype was detected only a few times. This chain links TRBV30 with TRBJ2-7; D unclear. V was cut by 6 bases and J by 3 bases, with 12 bases left in between. The CDR3 is 12 amino acids. Germline CDR1 is GTSNPN and CDR2 is SVGIG (reference sequence). In DNA form, the CDR3 reads TGTGCCTGCACGGGCCCCCACTACGAGCAGTACTTC. Its protein is CACTGPHYEQYF.

The chain links TRBV9 to TRBJ2-1, with D maybe TRBD2 (5 bases). Trimming shortened V by 4 bases and J by 0 bases, and 11 bases separated the two germline ends. The CDR3 spans 15 residues. The germline V gene has CDR1 SGDLS and CDR2 YYNGEE. The CDR3 region is CASSPFGSSYNEQFF. The CDR3, as DNA: TGTGCCAGCAGCCCCTTTGGGAGCTCCTACAATGAGCAGTTCTTC.

The chain is built from TRBV7-9 and TRBJ2-3; D not certain. Trimming stripped 7 bases from V and 4 bases from J, with 21 bases between. There are 16 residues in the CDR3. Germline V gene data show CDR1 as SEHNR and CDR2 as FQNEAQ (reference sequence). Here the CDR3 reads CASTHGPDLSPDTQYF. The CDR3 nucleotides read TGTGCCAGCACCCACGGACCAGACCTATCGCCAGATACGCAGTATTTT.